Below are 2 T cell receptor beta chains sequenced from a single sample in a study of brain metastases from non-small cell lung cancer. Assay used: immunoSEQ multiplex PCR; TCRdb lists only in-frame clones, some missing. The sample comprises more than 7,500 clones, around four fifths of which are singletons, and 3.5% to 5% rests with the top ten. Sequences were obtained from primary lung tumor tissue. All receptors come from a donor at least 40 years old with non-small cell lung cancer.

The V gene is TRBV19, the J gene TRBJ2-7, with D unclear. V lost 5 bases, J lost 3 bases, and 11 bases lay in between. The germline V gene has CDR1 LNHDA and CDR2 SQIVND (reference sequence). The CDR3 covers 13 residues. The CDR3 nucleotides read TGTGCCAGTAGTCGGAACAAGGACTACGAGCAGTACTTC. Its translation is CASSRNKDYEQYF.

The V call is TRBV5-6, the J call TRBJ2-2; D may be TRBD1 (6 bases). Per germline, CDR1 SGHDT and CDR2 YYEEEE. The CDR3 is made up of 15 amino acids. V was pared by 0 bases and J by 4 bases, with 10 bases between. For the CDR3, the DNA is TGTGCCAGCAGCTTGGGTGGGGGCGGCACCGGGGAGCTGTTTTTT. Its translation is CASSLGGGGTGELFF.